This note documents a single T cell receptor (beta chain) sequence. Its target is not known. Naive CD8 populations comprised CD45RO-negative cells positively selected for CCR7, excluding terminally differentiated effector memory CD45RA+ cells. Nashville, Tennessee was home to all donors, who were Caucasian adults. The assay was immunoSEQ multiplex PCR, and TCRdb's table has in-frame clones only and misses some. The sample lists about 870,000 clones; 80% to 95% were seen once. This sample was included in a study of shared clonotypes between healthy human individuals. Overall study results and limits: Inspection by rarefaction showed sorted-subset sequencing to be incomplete despite large depth. The study drew on few donors, limiting represented genetic and exposure-history diversity. It was anticipated that sequencing depth would influence how many clonotypes donors shared.

Germline V gene lookup returns CDR1 MDHEN and CDR2 SYDVKM. This CDR3 comprises 11 residues. V was pared by 3 bases and J by 6 bases, with 5 bases between. The sequence was obtained from a man aged 25-45 years in good health. The sample consisted of naive CD8+ T cells sorted from blood. The chain recombines TRBV28 with TRBJ1-2; D ambiguous. CDR3 loop: CASSFSNGYTF. For the CDR3, the DNA is TGTGCCAGCAGTTTCTCCAATGGCTACACCTTC.